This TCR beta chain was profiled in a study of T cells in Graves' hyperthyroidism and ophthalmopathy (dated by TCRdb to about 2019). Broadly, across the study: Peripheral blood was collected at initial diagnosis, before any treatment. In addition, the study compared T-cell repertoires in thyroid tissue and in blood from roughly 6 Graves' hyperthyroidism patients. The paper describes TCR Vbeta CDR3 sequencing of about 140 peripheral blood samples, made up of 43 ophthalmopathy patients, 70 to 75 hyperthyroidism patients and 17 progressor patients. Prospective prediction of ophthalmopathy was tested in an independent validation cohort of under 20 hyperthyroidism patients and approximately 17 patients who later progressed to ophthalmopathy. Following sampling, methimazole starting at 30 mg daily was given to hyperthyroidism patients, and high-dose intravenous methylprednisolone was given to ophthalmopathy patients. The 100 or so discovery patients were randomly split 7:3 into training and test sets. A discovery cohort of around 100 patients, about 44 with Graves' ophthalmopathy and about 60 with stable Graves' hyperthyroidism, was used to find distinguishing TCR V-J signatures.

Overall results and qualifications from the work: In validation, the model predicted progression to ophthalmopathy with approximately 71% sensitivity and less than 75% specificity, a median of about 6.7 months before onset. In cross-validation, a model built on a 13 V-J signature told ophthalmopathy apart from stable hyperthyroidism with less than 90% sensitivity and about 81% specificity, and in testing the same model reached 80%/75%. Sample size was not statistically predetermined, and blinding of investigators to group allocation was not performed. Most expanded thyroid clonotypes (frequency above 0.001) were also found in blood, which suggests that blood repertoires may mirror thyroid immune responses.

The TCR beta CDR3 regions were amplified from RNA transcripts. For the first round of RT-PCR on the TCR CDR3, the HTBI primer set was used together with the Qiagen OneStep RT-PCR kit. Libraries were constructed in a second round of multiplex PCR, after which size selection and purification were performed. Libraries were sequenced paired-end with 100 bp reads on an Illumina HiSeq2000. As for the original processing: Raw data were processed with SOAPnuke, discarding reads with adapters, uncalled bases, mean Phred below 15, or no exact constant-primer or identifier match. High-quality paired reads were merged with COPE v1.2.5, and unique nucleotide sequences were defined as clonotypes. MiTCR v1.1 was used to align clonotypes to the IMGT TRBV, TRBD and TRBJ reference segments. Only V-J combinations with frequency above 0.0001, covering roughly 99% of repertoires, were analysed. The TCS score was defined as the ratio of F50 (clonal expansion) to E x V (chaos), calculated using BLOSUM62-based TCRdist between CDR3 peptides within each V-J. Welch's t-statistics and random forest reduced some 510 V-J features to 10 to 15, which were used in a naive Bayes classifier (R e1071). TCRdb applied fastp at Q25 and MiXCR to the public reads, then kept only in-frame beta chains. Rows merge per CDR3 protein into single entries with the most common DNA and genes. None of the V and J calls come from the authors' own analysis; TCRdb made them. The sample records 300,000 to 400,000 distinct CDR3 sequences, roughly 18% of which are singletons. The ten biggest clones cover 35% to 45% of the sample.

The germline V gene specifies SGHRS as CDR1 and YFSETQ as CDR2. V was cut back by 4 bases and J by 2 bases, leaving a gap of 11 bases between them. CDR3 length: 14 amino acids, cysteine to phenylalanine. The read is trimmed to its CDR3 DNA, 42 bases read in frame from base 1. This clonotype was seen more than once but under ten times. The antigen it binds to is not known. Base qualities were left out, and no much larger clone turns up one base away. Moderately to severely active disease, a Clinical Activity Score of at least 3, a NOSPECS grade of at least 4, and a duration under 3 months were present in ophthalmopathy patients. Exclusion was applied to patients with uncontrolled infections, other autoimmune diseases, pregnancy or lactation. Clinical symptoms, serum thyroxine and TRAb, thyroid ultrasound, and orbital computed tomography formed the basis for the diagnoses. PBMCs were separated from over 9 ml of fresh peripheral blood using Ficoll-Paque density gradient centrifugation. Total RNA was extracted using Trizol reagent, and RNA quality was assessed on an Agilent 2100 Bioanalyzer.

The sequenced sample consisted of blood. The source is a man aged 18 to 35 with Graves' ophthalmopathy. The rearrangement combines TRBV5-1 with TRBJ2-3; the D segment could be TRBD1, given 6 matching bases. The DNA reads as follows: TGCGCCAGCAGCCCACAGGGATACACAGATACGCAGTATTTT. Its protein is CASSPQGYTDTQYF. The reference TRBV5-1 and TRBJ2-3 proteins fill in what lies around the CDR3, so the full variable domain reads KAGVTQTPRYLIKTRGQQVTLSCSPISGHRSVSWYQQTPGQGLQFLFEYFSETQRNKGNFPGRFSGRQFSNSRSEMNVSTLELGDSALYLCASSPQGYTDTQYFGPGTRLTVL.